The clone carrying this T cell receptor beta chain was found many times. Data came from immunoSEQ multiplex PCR; TCRdb stores just in-frame clones and leaves some out. The data show roughly 100,000 clones, with 91% seen just once and approximately 3.4% held by the top ten. V was shortened by 0 bases and J by 7 bases, with 14 bases between the two germline ends. There are 15 residues in the CDR3. Germline CDR1 SGHRS, CDR2 YFSETQ. The source of the sample is a study of T cell changes during pregnancy in multiple sclerosis. This TCR was sampled from a female donor with multiple sclerosis, enrolled in a pregnancy study. The source was peripheral blood, collected in the second trimester of pregnancy. The V call is TRBV5-1, the J call TRBJ2-1; D unresolved. The CDR3 sequence is CASSLVAVHSNEQFF. DNA for the CDR3: TGCGCCAGCAGCTTGGTTGCAGTTCACAGTAATGAGCAGTTCTTC.